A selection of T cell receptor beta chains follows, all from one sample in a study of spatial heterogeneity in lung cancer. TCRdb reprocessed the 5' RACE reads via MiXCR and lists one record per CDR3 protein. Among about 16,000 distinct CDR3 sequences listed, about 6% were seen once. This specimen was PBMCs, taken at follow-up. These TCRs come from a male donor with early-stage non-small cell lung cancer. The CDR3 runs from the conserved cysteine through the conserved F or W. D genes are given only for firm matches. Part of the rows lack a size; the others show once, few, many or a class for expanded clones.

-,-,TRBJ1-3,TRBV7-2,TGTGCCAGCAGCTTAGGGGGCTCAATGAACACCATATATTTT,CASSLGGSMNTIYF
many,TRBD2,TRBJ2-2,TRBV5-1,TGCGCCAGCAGCCCCCGGACTAGCGGGAGTACCGGGGAGCTGTTTTTT,CASSPRTSGSTGELFF
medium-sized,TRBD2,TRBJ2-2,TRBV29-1,TGCAGCGTTCGCGGGAGGCTGAGCACCGGGGAGCTGTTTTTT,CSVRGRLSTGELFF
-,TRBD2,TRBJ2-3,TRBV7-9,TGTGCCAGCAGCCCCGGGACTAGCGGGGCCCGGGATACGCAGTATTTT,CASSPGTSGARDTQYF
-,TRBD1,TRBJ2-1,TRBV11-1,TGTGCCAGCAGCTTCTCCGGGACAGGGTACAATGAGCAGTTCTTC,CASSFSGTGYNEQFF
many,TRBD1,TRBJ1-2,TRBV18,TGTGCCAGCTCCCAAGGACAGGGGGCGGATCAGGGCTATGGCTACACCTTC,CASSQGQGADQGYGYTF
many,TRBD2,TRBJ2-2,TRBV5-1,TGCGCCAGCAGCTTGTCGGGACTAGCGAACACCGGGGAGCTGTTTTTT,CASSLSGLANTGELFF
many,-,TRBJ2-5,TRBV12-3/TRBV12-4,TGTGCCAGCAGCCGAGTAGGAGAGACCCAGTACTTC,CASSRVGETQYF
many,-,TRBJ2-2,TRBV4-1,TGCGCCAGCAGCCAAGAGGGGGTGAACACCGGGGAGCTGTTTTTT,CASSQEGVNTGELFF
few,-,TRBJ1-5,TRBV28,TGTGCCAGCAGTTTAGGGGGTAATAGCAATCAGCCCCAGCATTTT,CASSLGGNSNQPQHF
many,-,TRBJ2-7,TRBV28,TGTGCCAGCAGTAGCCTGGGGGGCGGCCTCTCCTACGAGCAGTACTTC,CASSSLGGGLSYEQYF
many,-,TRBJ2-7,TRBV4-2,TGTGCCAGCAGCCAACGGGACTCGAGCTCCTACGAGCAGTACTTC,CASSQRDSSSYEQYF
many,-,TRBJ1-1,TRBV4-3,TGCGCCAGCAGCCGTGGGCAGGGGAACACTGAAGCTTTCTTT,CASSRGQGNTEAFF
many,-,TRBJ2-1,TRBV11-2,TGTGCCAGCAGCTTAGTTTGGGGCGGCAGCTCCTACAATGAGCAGTTCTTC,CASSLVWGGSSYNEQFF
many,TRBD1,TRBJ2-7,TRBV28,TGTGCCAGCAGTGGGATTACAGGGGCCTCCTACGAGCAGTACTTC,CASSGITGASYEQYF
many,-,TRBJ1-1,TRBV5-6,TGTGCCAGCAGCTTGGCCGGGGTTCCGAACACTGAAGCTTTCTTT,CASSLAGVPNTEAFF
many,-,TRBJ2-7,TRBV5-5,TGTGCCAGCAGCTTGGGTGGCGGGGACTCCTACGAGCAGTACTTC,CASSLGGGDSYEQYF
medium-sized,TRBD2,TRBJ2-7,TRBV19,TGTGCCAGTAGTATCTCTCTAGCGGCCGAGCAGTACTTC,CASSISLAAEQYF
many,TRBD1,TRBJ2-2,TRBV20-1,TGCAGTGCTAGAGATCCCCGGACAGGGGGGTCCGGGGAGCTGTTTTTT,CSARDPRTGGSGELFF
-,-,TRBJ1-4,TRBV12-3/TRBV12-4,TGTGCCAGCACGAGTACGGGTGAAAAACTGTTTTTT,CASTSTGEKLFF
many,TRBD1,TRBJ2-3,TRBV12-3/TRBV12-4,TGTGCCAGCAGTCCAGGACAGGGTATAACAGATACGCAGTATTTT,CASSPGQGITDTQYF
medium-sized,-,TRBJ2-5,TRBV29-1,TGCAGCGTTGTGGTCAGGGTGCCAGAGACCCAGTACTTC,CSVVVRVPETQYF
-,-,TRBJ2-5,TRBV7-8,TGTGCCAGCAGCTTCCGGGGGAACCAAGAGACCCAGTACTTC,CASSFRGNQETQYF
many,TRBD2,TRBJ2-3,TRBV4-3,TGCGCCAGCAGCCATGGGAATAGCGGGAGCACAGATACGCAGTATTTT,CASSHGNSGSTDTQYF
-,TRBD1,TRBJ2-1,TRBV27,TGTGCCAGCAGTTTCTGGGGACAGGGATACAATGAGCAGTTCTTC,CASSFWGQGYNEQFF
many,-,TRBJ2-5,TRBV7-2,TGTGCCAGCAGCTTAAGGGCAGGGCAAGAGACCCAGTACTTC,CASSLRAGQETQYF
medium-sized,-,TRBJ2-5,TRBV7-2,TGTGCCAGCAGCTTCTCCCGCACGGAGACCCAGTACTTC,CASSFSRTETQYF
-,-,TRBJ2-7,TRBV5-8,TGTGCCAGCAGCTTGGAGCGGTTCGGGGGGCAGTACTTC,CASSLERFGGQYF
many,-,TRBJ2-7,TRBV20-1,TGCAGTGCGGGGGGACTCCTACCGCACGAGCAGTACTTC,CSAGGLLPHEQYF
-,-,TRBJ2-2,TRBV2,TGTGCCAGCAGTGCACAGATCACCGGGGAGCTGTTTTTT,CASSAQITGELFF
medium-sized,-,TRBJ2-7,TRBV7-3,TGTGCCAGCAGCTTGGGTACGGTCAACGAGCAGTACTTC,CASSLGTVNEQYF
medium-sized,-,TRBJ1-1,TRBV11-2,TGTGCCAGCAGCTTTTCCCAGGCCACTGAAGCTTTCTTT,CASSFSQATEAFF
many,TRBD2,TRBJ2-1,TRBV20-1,TGCAGTGCTAGCCCCTTAGCGGGAGACTCCTACAATGAGCAGTTCTTC,CSASPLAGDSYNEQFF
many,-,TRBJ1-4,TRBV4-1,TGCGCCAGCAGCCAGGCCTGGACGGGCGCAACTAATGAAAAACTGTTTTTT,CASSQAWTGATNEKLFF
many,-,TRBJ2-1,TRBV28,TGTGCCAGCAGCCCAGGGGGGGGGACGACCGGCAATGAGCAGTTCTTC,CASSPGGGTTGNEQFF
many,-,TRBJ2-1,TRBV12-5,TGTGCTAGTGGTCCGCCGGGACTCCCCCATGAGCAGTTCTTC,CASGPPGLPHEQFF
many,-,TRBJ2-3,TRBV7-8,TGTGCCAGCAGCCAGGACCGGTCAGATACGCAGTATTTT,CASSQDRSDTQYF
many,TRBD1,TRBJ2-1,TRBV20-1,TGCAGTGCTAAAGGGACAGGGGGCTTTTTCAATGAGCAGTTCTTC,CSAKGTGGFFNEQFF
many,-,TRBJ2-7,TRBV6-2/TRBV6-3,TGTGCCAGCTCCTCCGGGACGGAAGGTCCTGAGCAGTACTTC,CASSSGTEGPEQYF
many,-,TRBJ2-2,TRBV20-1,TGCAGTGCTAGAGTAGGTCCAGACACCGGGGAGCTGTTTTTT,CSARVGPDTGELFF
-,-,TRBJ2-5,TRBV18,TGTGCCAGCTCAGAACAGGGAGGAGAGACCCAGTACTTC,CASSEQGGETQYF
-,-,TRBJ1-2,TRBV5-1,TGCGCCAGCAGCTTGGAAGTCGGGACCATCTATGGCTACACCTTC,CASSLEVGTIYGYTF
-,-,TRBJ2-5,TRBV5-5,TGTGCCAGCAGCTATGACACGGCCCGGGAGACCCAGTACTTC,CASSYDTARETQYF
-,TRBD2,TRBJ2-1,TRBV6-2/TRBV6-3,TGTGCCAGCAGTTCCTCCCCAAGCGGGAGGTCCTACAATGAGCAGTTCTTC,CASSSSPSGRSYNEQFF
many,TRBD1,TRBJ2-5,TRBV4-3,TGCGCCAGCAGCCAGGACAGGGGCCTGGGGGCCCAGTACTTC,CASSQDRGLGAQYF
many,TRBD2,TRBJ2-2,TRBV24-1,TGTGCCACCAGTGTAGTCCCCTCTAGCGGATCGAACACCGGGGAGCTGTTTTTT,CATSVVPSSGSNTGELFF